The 7 T cell receptor beta chains reported below all come from one sample, sequenced in a study of T cells after yellow fever vaccination. TCRdb re-called the 5' RACE reads with MiXCR, one entry per CDR3 protein. The repertoire has fewer than 650,000 distinct CDR3 sequences, roughly a fifth of them found once; the top ten carry about a sixth. Source: PBMCs, taken roughly 20 days after the first yellow fever vaccination. These receptors originate from a man younger than 35 who received the YFV17D yellow fever vaccine.

This clonotype was observed a few times. The rearrangement links TRBV5-1 to TRBJ1-2, with D unclear. V was trimmed by 2 bases and J by 7 bases, leaving 15 bases between them. The CDR3 sequence is 14 residues long. Germline assignment: CDR1 SGHRS and CDR2 YFSETQ. Here the CDR3 reads CASSLEGRSAGYTF. DNA of the CDR3: TGCGCCAGCAGCTTAGAGGGCCGGAGCGCTGGCTACACCTTC.

In its sample, this clonotype was seen many times. The chain carries TRBV6-2 or TRBV6-3 and TRBJ2-1; TRBD2 aligns across 8 bases. This CDR3 spans 16 amino acids. Trimming removed 5 bases from V and 4 bases from J; junction bases left unmatched: 10. CDR1 is MNHEY and CDR2 is SVGEGT in the germline V gene. CDR3 sequence: CASSEVQAGEYNEQFF. CDR3 DNA: TGTGCCAGCAGTGAGGTTCAAGCGGGGGAGTACAATGAGCAGTTCTTC.

This clonotype showed up just a few times. The chain recombines TRBV2 with TRBJ2-3; possible D gene TRBD1, 5 bases. V lost 3 bases, J lost 7 bases, and 11 bases lay in between. The CDR3 has 13 amino acids. Germline values: CDR1 SNHLY, CDR2 FYNNEI. CDR3 DNA sequence: TGTGCCAGCAGTGAGACCCGGACACATACGCAGTATTTT. Translating gives CASSETRTHTQYF.

This clonotype was detected a few times. The chain carries TRBV3-1 and TRBJ2-5; D perhaps matches TRBD1 (6 bases). With 5 bases removed from V and 1 base from J, the gap between germline ends came to 17 bases. This CDR3 has 16 amino acids. Per germline, CDR1 LGHDT and CDR2 YNNKEL (reference sequence). The CDR3 spells CASSARGHSPQETQYF. The CDR3 DNA reads as TGTGCCAGCAGCGCCCGGGGACACTCTCCCCAAGAGACCCAGTACTTC.

This clonotype appeared many times. The V and J genes are TRBV12-3 or TRBV12-4 and TRBJ2-7, with D hard to call. Trimming removed 0 bases from V and 3 bases from J, with 12 bases in between. CDR3 length equals 15 residues. CDR3 in DNA: TGTGCCAGCAGTTTAGCGGGGTCCATACTCTACGAGCAGTACTTC. Its translation: CASSLAGSILYEQYF.

The chain couples TRBV24-1 to TRBJ2-1; tentative D call: TRBD1 (5 bases). Germline V gene data show CDR1 as KGHDR and CDR2 as SFDVKD. The CDR3 loop spans 16 amino acids. Trimming stripped 4 bases from V and 4 bases from J, with 16 bases between. This CDR3 is CATSDPAAQGYNEQFF. The CDR3 DNA is TGTGCCACCAGTGACCCCGCGGCCCAGGGATACAATGAGCAGTTCTTC.

In the case of this clonotype: At one of its ends the junction is not consistent with the germline gene, which may arise from a read error. This chain joins TRBV5-1 and TRBJ2-4; D remains unclear. The CDR3 is made up of 15 amino acids. The germline V gene has CDR1 SGHRS and CDR2 YFSETQ. CDR3 DNA: TGCGCCAGCAGCCGCGGCAACTTAGGCAAAAACTTTCAGTACTTC. Translation: CASSRGNLGKNFQYF.